This T cell receptor beta chain was identified during a study of PD-L1 blockade in urothelial cancer. Study overall: About 90% of the roughly 29 patients were men who had bladder-origin urothelial cancer. The analyses of blood took place 3 weeks (second dose) and 6 weeks after treatment start.

Sequenced by immunoSEQ multiplex PCR; TCRdb stores in-frame clones only, minus some. The sample lists tens of thousands of clones, 75% to 85% occurring once. This clone was recorded a few times. V dropped 4 bases and J dropped 10 bases, with 17 bases sitting between them. This CDR3 is 14 amino acids long. Germline loops: CDR1 SGHAT, CDR2 FQDESV (reference sequence). The chain combines TRBV11-1 with TRBJ2-1; possible D gene TRBD2, 5 bases. This material consisted of PBMCs, taken around atezolizumab (anti-PD-L1) treatment. The TCR comes from a man aged 55 to 70 with urothelial cancer. In DNA, the CDR3 is TGTGCCAGCAGCTCCGGACTGGGAAGACGGGAGCAGTTCTTC. This codes for CASSSGLGRREQFF. Full variable domain (missing parts from reference TRBV11-1 and TRBJ2-1): EAEVAQSPRYKITEKSQAVAFWCDPISGHATLYWYRQILGQGPELLVQFQDESVVDDSQLPKDRFSAERLKGVDSTLKIQPAELGDSAMYLCASSSGLGRREQFFGPGTRLTVL.